This T cell receptor (beta chain) emerged from a study of blood T cell repertoires in COVID-19. Across the whole study: COVID-19 samples collected from the United States, Italy and Spain covered acute and convalescent phases. PBMCs, B-cell-depleted T cells, or T cells were the source of the cDNA or gDNA that made up the material.

Original processing notes: Cell counts per sample came from amplifying reference gene primers. Some clones are missing from TCRdb's copy, which holds only in-frame ones; the method was immunoSEQ multiplex PCR. V and J calls and clone size are copied from that table; D and trimming were computed from the DNA. This table has 150,000 to 200,000 clones, roughly 88% appearing once. Germline CDR1 SGHTA, CDR2 FQGNSA. This CDR3 is built from 16 residues. V lost 5 bases, J lost 0 bases, and 6 bases stayed unmatched. This sequence was found in a man aged 18 to 30 with acute or convalescent COVID-19. This chain connects TRBV7-2 to TRBJ1-5; 8 bases map to TRBD1. Sample: peripheral blood. The CDR3 coding sequence is TGTGCCAGCAGCCTCGGCAGGGGGCTTAGCAATCAGCCCCAGCATTTT. It encodes CASSLGRGLSNQPQHF.